The entry below gives a single T cell receptor beta chain sequence along with its context. This specimen comes from a study of T-cell memory formation after mild COVID-19. TCRdb reprocessed the 5' RACE reads via MiXCR and lists one record per CDR3 protein. The sample yields about 400,000 distinct CDR3 sequences, around 22% seen once. Germline values: CDR1 LNHDA, CDR2 SQIVND (reference sequence). V lost 5 bases to trimming and J lost 4 bases, with 9 bases between them. This CDR3 has 13 amino acids. This chain links TRBV19 with TRBJ1-5, with D possibly TRBD1 on 5 matching bases. This TCR was recovered from an adult woman who had mild COVID-19 (a few samples of this study predate the infection). Cell type and time point are not known. Material for sequencing was PBMCs or a T cell subset sorted from them (not recorded which). The DNA for the CDR3 is TGTGCCAGTAGTGACCACAGGAATCAGCCCCAGCATTTT. Protein sequence: CASSDHRNQPQHF.